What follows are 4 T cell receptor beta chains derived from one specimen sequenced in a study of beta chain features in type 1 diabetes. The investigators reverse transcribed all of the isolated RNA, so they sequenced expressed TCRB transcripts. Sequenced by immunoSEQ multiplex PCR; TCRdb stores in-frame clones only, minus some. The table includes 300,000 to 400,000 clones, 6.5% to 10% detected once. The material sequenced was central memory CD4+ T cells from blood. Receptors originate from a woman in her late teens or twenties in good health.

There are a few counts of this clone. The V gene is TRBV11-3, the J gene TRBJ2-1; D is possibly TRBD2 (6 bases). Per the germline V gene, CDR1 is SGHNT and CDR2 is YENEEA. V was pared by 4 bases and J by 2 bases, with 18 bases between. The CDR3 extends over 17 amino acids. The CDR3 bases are TGTGCCAGCAGCTATCCACATAGCGGAAGCCCCTACAATGAGCAGTTCTTC. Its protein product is CASSYPHSGSPYNEQFF.

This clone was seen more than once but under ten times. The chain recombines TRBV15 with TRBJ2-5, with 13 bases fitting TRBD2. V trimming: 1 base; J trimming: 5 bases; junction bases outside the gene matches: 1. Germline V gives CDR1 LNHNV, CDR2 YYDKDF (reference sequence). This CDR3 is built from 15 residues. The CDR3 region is CATSRALAGGETQYF. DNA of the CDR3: TGTGCCACCAGCAGAGCACTAGCGGGAGGGGAGACCCAGTACTTC. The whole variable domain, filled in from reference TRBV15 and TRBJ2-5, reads DAMVIQNPRYQVTQFGKPVTLSCSQTLNHNVMYWYQQKSSQAPKLLFHYYDKDFNNEADTPDNFQSRRPNTSFCFLDIRSPGLGDTAMYLCATSRALAGGETQYFGPGTRLLVL.

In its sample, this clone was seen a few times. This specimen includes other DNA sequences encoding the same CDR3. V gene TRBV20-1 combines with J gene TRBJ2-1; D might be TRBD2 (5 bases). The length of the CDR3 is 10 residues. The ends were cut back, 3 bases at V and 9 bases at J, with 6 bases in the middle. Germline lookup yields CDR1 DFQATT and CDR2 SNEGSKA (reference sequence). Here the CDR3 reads CSARLAEQFF. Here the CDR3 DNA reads TGCAGTGCTAGGCTAGCTGAGCAGTTCTTC.

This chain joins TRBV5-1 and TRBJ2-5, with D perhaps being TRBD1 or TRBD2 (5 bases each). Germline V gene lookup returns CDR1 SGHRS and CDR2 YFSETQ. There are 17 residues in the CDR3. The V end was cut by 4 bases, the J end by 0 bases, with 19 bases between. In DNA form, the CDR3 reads TGCGCCAGCAGCCCGCTGACAACGGGGCGTTACCAAGAGACCCAGTACTTC. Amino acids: CASSPLTTGRYQETQYF.